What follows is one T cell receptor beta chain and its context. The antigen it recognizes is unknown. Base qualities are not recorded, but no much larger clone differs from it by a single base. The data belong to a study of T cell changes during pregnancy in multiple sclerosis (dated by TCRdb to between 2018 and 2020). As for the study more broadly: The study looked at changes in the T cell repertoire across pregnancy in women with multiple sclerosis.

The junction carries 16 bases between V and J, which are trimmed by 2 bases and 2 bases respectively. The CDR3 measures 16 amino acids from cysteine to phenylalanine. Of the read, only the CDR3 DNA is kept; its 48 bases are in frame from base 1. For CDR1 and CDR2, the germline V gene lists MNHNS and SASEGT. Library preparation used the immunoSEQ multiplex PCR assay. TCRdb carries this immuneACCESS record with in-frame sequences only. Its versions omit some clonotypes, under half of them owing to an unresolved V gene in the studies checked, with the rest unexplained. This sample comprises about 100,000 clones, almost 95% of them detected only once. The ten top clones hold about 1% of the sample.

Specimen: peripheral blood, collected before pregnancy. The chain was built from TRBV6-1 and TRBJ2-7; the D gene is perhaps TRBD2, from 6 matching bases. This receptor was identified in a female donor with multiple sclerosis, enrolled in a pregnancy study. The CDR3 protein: CASSETGGGATYEQYF. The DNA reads TGTGCCAGCAGTGAAACGGGCGGAGGGGCAACCTACGAGCAGTACTTC.